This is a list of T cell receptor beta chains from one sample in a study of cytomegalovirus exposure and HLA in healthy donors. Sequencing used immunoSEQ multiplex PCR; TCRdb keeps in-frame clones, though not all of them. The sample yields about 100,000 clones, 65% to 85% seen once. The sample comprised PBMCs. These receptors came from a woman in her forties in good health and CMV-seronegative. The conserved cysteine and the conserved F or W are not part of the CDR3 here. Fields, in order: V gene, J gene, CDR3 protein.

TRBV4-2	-	ASSQSGDKSYEQY
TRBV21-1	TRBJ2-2	ASSNSTHNTGELF
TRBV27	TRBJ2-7	ASSSTGGYEQY
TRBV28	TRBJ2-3	ASSSRTGGTDTQY
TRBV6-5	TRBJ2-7	ASSLAGAVYEQY
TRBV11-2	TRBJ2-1	ASRTGTSGNVNEQF
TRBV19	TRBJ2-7	ASSSGTGSYEQS
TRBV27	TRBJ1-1	ASSLWSGGWTEAF
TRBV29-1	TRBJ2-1	SAWTSGGVNNEQF
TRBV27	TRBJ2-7	ASSRGLAGSSTSSYEQY
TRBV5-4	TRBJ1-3	ASSSANGNTIY